These T cell receptor beta chains were read from a single sample in a study of blood T cell repertoires in COVID-19. TCRdb keeps only in-frame clones here, not all; method: immunoSEQ multiplex PCR. There are 120,000 or so clones in the sample; roughly 90% occur only once, and approximately 4.2% lies in the top ten. The source material was peripheral blood. Every receptor here comes from a man aged 40-55 years with acute or convalescent COVID-19. CDR3s include the opening cysteine and the closing phenylalanine or tryptophan. The order of the fields is V gene, CDR3 length, D gene, clone size, J gene, CDR3 protein, CDR3 DNA. D genes are given only for firm matches. Clone size, where shown, is once, few, many, or a class for clones that have expanded.

v_gene: TRBV7-9
len: 12
d_gene: .
abundance: .
j_gene: TRBJ2-1
CDR3aa: CASSLYSDEQFF
CDR3nt: TGTGCCAGCAGCTTATATAGTGATGAGCAGTTCTTC

v_gene: TRBV18
len: 13
d_gene: .
abundance: .
j_gene: TRBJ1-4
CDR3aa: CASSPTRGEKLFF
CDR3nt: TGTGCCAGCTCACCAACCCGAGGTGAAAAACTGTTTTTT

v_gene: TRBV10-2
len: 17
d_gene: .
abundance: .
j_gene: TRBJ1-5
CDR3aa: CASSESGGGFSNQPQHF
CDR3nt: TGCGCCAGCAGTGAGTCTGGGGGGGGGTTTAGCAATCAGCCCCAGCATTTT

v_gene: TRBV19
len: 15
d_gene: TRBD2
abundance: .
j_gene: TRBJ2-3
CDR3aa: CASSIGLAGLYTQYF
CDR3nt: TGTGCCAGTAGTATAGGACTAGCGGGGCTATATACGCAGTATTTT

v_gene: TRBV29-1
len: 16
d_gene: TRBD1
abundance: .
j_gene: TRBJ2-2
CDR3aa: CSVGRSGTGGTGELFF
CDR3nt: TGCAGCGTTGGTCGCTCCGGGACAGGCGGTACCGGGGAGCTGTTTTTT

v_gene: TRBV10-3
len: 12
d_gene: .
abundance: .
j_gene: TRBJ1-1
CDR3aa: CAISEGADEAFF
CDR3nt: TGTGCCATCAGTGAAGGGGCCGATGAAGCTTTCTTT

v_gene: TRBV3-1/TRBV3-2
len: 14
d_gene: .
abundance: .
j_gene: TRBJ2-7
CDR3aa: CASSHRGRGDEQYF
CDR3nt: TGTGCCAGCAGCCACCGGGGCAGGGGTGACGAGCAGTACTTC

v_gene: TRBV5-1
len: 17
d_gene: .
abundance: .
j_gene: TRBJ2-3
CDR3aa: CASSPTPGIVSLDTQYF
CDR3nt: TGCGCCAGCAGCCCTACCCCAGGGATAGTTTCACTAGATACGCAGTATTTT

v_gene: TRBV6-5
len: 14
d_gene: TRBD1
abundance: .
j_gene: TRBJ1-2
CDR3aa: CASRGQGAAYGYTF
CDR3nt: TGTGCCAGCAGGGGACAGGGGGCCGCATATGGCTACACCTTC

v_gene: TRBV2
len: 14
d_gene: .
abundance: .
j_gene: TRBJ2-7
CDR3aa: CASSVGGGIYEQYF
CDR3nt: TGTGCCAGCAGTGTAGGGGGGGGGATCTACGAGCAGTACTTC

v_gene: TRBV7-9
len: 15
d_gene: TRBD2
abundance: .
j_gene: TRBJ2-5
CDR3aa: CASSRLAGGLETQYF
CDR3nt: TGTGCCAGCAGCCGACTAGCGGGAGGGCTAGAGACCCAGTACTTC

v_gene: TRBV7-9
len: 16
d_gene: .
abundance: .
j_gene: TRBJ2-7
CDR3aa: CASSFPLQGSIDEQYF
CDR3nt: TGTGCCAGCAGCTTTCCCCTCCAAGGGAGTATCGACGAGCAGTACTTC

v_gene: TRBV5-5
len: 13
d_gene: TRBD1
abundance: .
j_gene: TRBJ2-2
CDR3aa: CASSLQGAGELFF
CDR3nt: TGTGCCAGCAGCTTGCAGGGGGCGGGGGAGCTGTTTTTT

v_gene: TRBV3-1/TRBV3-2
len: 16
d_gene: .
abundance: .
j_gene: TRBJ2-2
CDR3aa: CASSPRQMGAAGELFF
CDR3nt: TGTGCCAGCAGCCCCCGACAGATGGGGGCTGCCGGGGAGCTGTTTTTT

v_gene: TRBV19
len: 13
d_gene: .
abundance: .
j_gene: TRBJ1-4
CDR3aa: CASRDRSNEKLFF
CDR3nt: TGTGCCAGTAGGGACAGAAGCAATGAAAAACTGTTTTTT

v_gene: TRBV4-2
len: 13
d_gene: .
abundance: few
j_gene: TRBJ1-2
CDR3aa: CASSQGNSYGYTF
CDR3nt: TGTGCCAGCAGCCAAGGAAACTCTTATGGCTACACCTTC

v_gene: TRBV11-2
len: 15
d_gene: TRBD1
abundance: .
j_gene: TRBJ1-2
CDR3aa: CASSLGQGAHYGYTF
CDR3nt: TGTGCCAGCAGCCTGGGACAGGGGGCTCACTATGGCTACACCTTC

v_gene: TRBV19
len: 15
d_gene: .
abundance: .
j_gene: TRBJ1-1
CDR3aa: CASTNRGIVNTEAFF
CDR3nt: TGTGCCAGTACCAATCGGGGGATCGTGAACACTGAAGCTTTCTTT

v_gene: TRBV5-1
len: 14
d_gene: .
abundance: few
j_gene: TRBJ2-1
CDR3aa: CASSLGARNNEQFF
CDR3nt: TGCGCCAGCAGCTTGGGTGCGCGCAACAATGAGCAGTTCTTC

v_gene: TRBV15
len: 15
d_gene: TRBD1
abundance: .
j_gene: TRBJ2-3
CDR3aa: CATSSRGTGTDTQYF
CDR3nt: TGTGCCACCAGCTCAAGAGGGACAGGCACAGATACGCAGTATTTT

v_gene: TRBV6-2/TRBV6-3
len: 14
d_gene: TRBD2
abundance: .
j_gene: TRBJ2-7
CDR3aa: CASSYPSGTYEQYF
CDR3nt: TGTGCCAGCAGTTACCCTAGCGGGACTTACGAGCAGTACTTC

v_gene: TRBV30
len: 12
d_gene: .
abundance: .
j_gene: TRBJ1-5
CDR3aa: CAWSVRGQPQHF
CDR3nt: TGTGCCTGGAGTGTACGGGGTCAGCCCCAGCATTTT

v_gene: TRBV4-1
len: 14
d_gene: .
abundance: .
j_gene: TRBJ1-2
CDR3aa: CASSPQEGNYGYTF
CDR3nt: TGCGCCAGCAGCCCCCAGGAGGGGAACTATGGCTACACCTTC

v_gene: TRBV7-9
len: 16
d_gene: .
abundance: .
j_gene: TRBJ2-7
CDR3aa: CASSFPGGISSYEQYF
CDR3nt: TGTGCCAGCAGCTTTCCCGGCGGGATTAGCTCCTACGAGCAGTACTTC

v_gene: TRBV3-1/TRBV3-2
len: 14
d_gene: TRBD1
abundance: once
j_gene: TRBJ1-1
CDR3aa: CASSRTGYDTEAFF
CDR3nt: TGTGCCAGCAGCCGGACAGGGTACGACACTGAAGCTTTCTTT

v_gene: TRBV12-5
len: 14
d_gene: .
abundance: .
j_gene: TRBJ2-3
CDR3aa: CASGLAGVGDTQYF
CDR3nt: TGTGCTAGTGGTTTGGCAGGGGTGGGAGATACGCAGTATTTT

v_gene: TRBV7-3
len: 15
d_gene: TRBD2
abundance: .
j_gene: TRBJ2-1
CDR3aa: CASSLMGGFDNEQFF
CDR3nt: TGTGCCAGCAGCTTAATGGGGGGGTTCGACAATGAGCAGTTCTTC

v_gene: TRBV5-1
len: 14
d_gene: .
abundance: .
j_gene: TRBJ1-1
CDR3aa: CASSLGAANTEAFF
CDR3nt: TGCGCCAGCAGCTTGGGTGCGGCAAACACTGAAGCTTTCTTT